These 15 T cell receptor beta chains were all obtained from the same sample, sequenced in a study of blood T cell repertoires in COVID-19. Clones were read by immunoSEQ multiplex PCR, and TCRdb kept only the in-frame ones, dropping some. Altogether 60,000 to 80,000 clones are present, 84% being singletons, with the ten largest covering 7.5% to 9%. Sequenced input: peripheral blood. The receptors here all came from a middle-aged man with active COVID-19.

This clone was counted only a few times. J is TRBJ2-7 and V is TRBV5-5, with a tentative D call TRBD2 (6 bases). V was clipped by 0 bases and J by 5 bases, with 12 bases between them. The CDR3 has 14 residues. Germline V gene data show CDR1 as SGHKS and CDR2 as YYEKEE (reference sequence). CDR3 residues: CASSLVPRGDEQYF. The CDR3, as DNA: TGTGCCAGCAGCTTGGTTCCCCGCGGGGACGAGCAGTACTTC.

V and J are TRBV4-3 and TRBJ1-2; D call uncertain. CDR1 and CDR2 (germline): LGHNA, YSLEER. The CDR3 has 15 residues. V was pared by 0 bases and J by 3 bases, with 11 bases between. The CDR3 protein is CASSQDHQAHYGYTF. The CDR3 DNA follows: TGCGCCAGCAGCCAAGATCACCAGGCCCACTATGGCTACACCTTC.

This clone was seen many times. The chain joins TRBV4-3 to TRBJ2-7; D unclear. The V end lost 0 bases, the J end lost 0 bases, and 6 bases lay between the germline ends. The CDR3 consists of 14 residues. CDR1 LGHNA and CDR2 YSLEER come from the germline V gene. This chain's CDR3 is CASSQDKLSYEQYF. In DNA, the CDR3 is TGCGCCAGCAGCCAAGACAAACTCTCCTACGAGCAGTACTTC.

The V gene is TRBV5-4, the J gene TRBJ2-3; possible D gene TRBD2, 5 bases. The CDR3 has 16 amino acids. Germline V gene data show CDR1 as SGHNT and CDR2 as YYREEE (reference sequence). Trimming stripped 4 bases from V and 6 bases from J, with 21 bases between. The CDR3 region has the DNA TGTGCCAGCAGCCCTACAACAAGGACTCAAGGGGATACGCAGTATTTT. This sequence encodes CASSPTTRTQGDTQYF.

The chain combines TRBV7-8 with TRBJ2-7; 9 bases agree with TRBD2. The CDR3 sequence is 16 residues long. In germline, CDR1 is SGHVS, CDR2 FQNEAQ. V was clipped by 0 bases and J by 6 bases; unmatched bases: 9. The CDR3 DNA reads TGTGCCAGCAGCTTAGCGCGCTGGCTAGCGGGGACCGAGCAGTACTTC. Residues: CASSLARWLAGTEQYF.

This chain connects TRBV18 to TRBJ2-2; the D gene is possibly TRBD1 (6 bases). V lost 6 bases and J lost 5, with 10 bases in between. Per germline, CDR1 KGHSH and CDR2 LQKENI. The length of the CDR3 is 13 residues. The CDR3: CASSRTETGELFF. For the CDR3, the DNA is TGTGCCAGCTCCCGGACAGAAACCGGGGAGCTGTTTTTT.

The genes are TRBV5-1 and TRBJ1-5; D is undetermined. Germline CDR1 and CDR2: SGHRS and YFSETQ. The V end lost 0 bases, the J end lost 0 bases, and 7 bases lay between the germline ends. The CDR3 is made up of 15 amino acids. CDR3 sequence: CASSLDGVSNQPQHF. The CDR3 DNA follows: TGCGCCAGCAGCTTGGACGGGGTTAGCAATCAGCCCCAGCATTTT.

The chain joins TRBV7-8 to TRBJ2-3; 8 bases are a match to TRBD2. J was trimmed by 5 bases and V by 1 base; bases with no gene match: 8. The CDR3 has 16 residues. Per the germline V gene, CDR1 is SGHVS and CDR2 is FQNEAQ. CDR3: CASSLDSRGAGDTQYF. DNA for the CDR3: TGTGCCAGCAGCTTAGATTCGCGGGGGGCAGGAGATACGCAGTATTTT.

This chain links TRBV18 with TRBJ1-1, with D possibly TRBD1 on 6 matching bases. V gave up 4 bases and J gave up 2 bases, with 11 bases separating them. The CDR3 has 14 residues. The germline gives CDR1 KGHSH, CDR2 LQKENI. Written as DNA, the CDR3 is TGTGCCAGCTCACGTCAGGGGTTTAACACTGAAGCTTTCTTT. It yields the protein CASSRQGFNTEAFF.

The genes are TRBV24-1 and TRBJ2-1, with no clear D. In germline, CDR1 is KGHDR, CDR2 SFDVKD. V was trimmed by 12 bases and J by 9 bases, leaving 17 bases between them. The CDR3 has 12 residues. CDR3 residues: CAAASFTGEQFF. CDR3 DNA: TGTGCCGCCGCTTCTTTTACGGGTGAGCAGTTCTTC.

The chain carries TRBV6-6 and TRBJ2-1; 8 bases align to TRBD2. The CDR3 runs to 14 residues. J was trimmed by 7 bases and V by 3 bases; bases with no gene match: 5. Germline V gives CDR1 MNHNY, CDR2 SVGAGI (reference sequence). The CDR3 DNA reads as TGTGCCAGCAGTTATACTAGCGGAGGGAATGAGCAGTTCTTC. Residues: CASSYTSGGNEQFF.

This chain links TRBV10-3 with TRBJ1-3; D remains unclear. With 10 bases removed from V and 2 bases from J, the gap between germline ends came to 12 bases. This CDR3 spans 13 amino acids. Germline V gives CDR1 ENHRY, CDR2 SYGVKD. CDR3 in DNA: TGTGCCACCCGACACGGGGCTGGAAACACCATATATTTT. It yields the protein CATRHGAGNTIYF.

The V call is TRBV3-1 (or the pseudogene TRBV3-2), the J call TRBJ2-7, with no clear D. Germline V gives CDR1 LGHDT, CDR2 YNNKEL (reference sequence). CDR3 length: 12 amino acids. Trimming shortened V by 4 bases and J by 3 bases, and 7 bases separated the two germline ends. The CDR3 coding sequence is TGTGCCAGCAGCCCTCCGGGCTACGAGCAGTACTTC. Its protein is CASSPPGYEQYF.

The chain combines TRBV28 with TRBJ2-1; TRBD2 aligns across 7 bases. The CDR3 totals 15 residues. In germline, CDR1 is MDHEN, CDR2 SYDVKM. V was clipped by 3 bases and J by 10 bases; unmatched bases: 12. This chain's CDR3 is CASSFLGTTSLEQFF. CDR3 nucleotides: TGTGCCAGCAGTTTCCTCGGGACTACGTCCTTGGAGCAGTTCTTC.

This chain links TRBV2 with TRBJ2-3; 9 bases fit TRBD2. This CDR3 has 15 amino acids. The germline CDR1 and CDR2 sequences are SNHLY and FYNNEI. Losses at the gene ends were 4 bases for V and 4 bases for J; bases not matched to a gene: 6. The CDR3 protein is CASSAASGKADTQYF. The CDR3 DNA reads TGTGCCAGCAGTGCGGCTAGCGGGAAAGCAGATACGCAGTATTTT.